A selection of T cell receptor beta chains follows, all from one sample in a study of T-cell memory formation after mild COVID-19. TCRdb analysed the 5' RACE reads with MiXCR anew, one entry per CDR3 protein. The sample has roughly 160,000 distinct CDR3 sequences, around a tenth seen once. The material sequenced was PBMCs or a T cell subset sorted from them (not recorded which). The origin of the receptors is a man younger than 35 who had mild COVID-19 (a few samples of this study predate the infection). Cell type and time point are not known. Both conserved end residues are part of each CDR3. Each record gives: D gene, V gene, J gene, clone size, CDR3 DNA, CDR3 protein. D genes are given only for firm matches. A row's size may be missing; if present it is once, few, many or a size class.

TRBD1	TRBV7-3	TRBJ2-3	.	TGTGCCAGCAGCCCAGGGGGTCGCACAGATACGCAGTATTTT	CASSPGGRTDTQYF
TRBD1	TRBV6-2/TRBV6-3	TRBJ1-1	many	TGTGCCAGCAGTTACGACCTGACAGGGGAGGCCACTGAAGCTTTCTTT	CASSYDLTGEATEAFF
.	TRBV12-5	TRBJ1-5	.	TGTGCTAGTGAGAGGGACGGTCAGCCCCAGCATTTT	CASERDGQPQHF
.	TRBV5-1	TRBJ1-1	.	TGCGCCAGCAGCTTGCAACAGGGCTTTCGCACTGAAGCTTTCTTT	CASSLQQGFRTEAFF
TRBD2	TRBV3-1	TRBJ2-5	few	TGTGCCAGCAGCCGGGGACTAGAGCAAGAGACCCAGTACTTC	CASSRGLEQETQYF
TRBD1	TRBV20-1	TRBJ1-6	.	TGCAGCGGGGACAGGGGTTCACCCCTCCACTTT	CSGDRGSPLHF
.	TRBV6-2/TRBV6-3	TRBJ2-1	few	TGTGCCAGCAGAGGAACAGGGATCAATGAGCAGTTCTTC	CASRGTGINEQFF
TRBD2	TRBV19	TRBJ2-3	few	TGTGCCAGTAACGAGGGGAGGGACCCAACAGATACGCAGTATTTT	CASNEGRDPTDTQYF
TRBD1	TRBV7-2	TRBJ1-5	few	TGTGCCAGCAGCCGGGACAGGGGTGGACAGCCCCAGCATTTT	CASSRDRGGQPQHF
.	TRBV12-3/TRBV12-4	TRBJ2-5	few	TGTGCCAGCAGTTTAGGGGAATTCCAAGAGACCCAGTACTTC	CASSLGEFQETQYF
.	TRBV1	TRBJ2-7	few	TGCACCAGCAGCCAACCTATGTCCTACGAGCAGTACTTC	CTSSQPMSYEQYF
TRBD2	TRBV4-3	TRBJ2-1	few	TGCGCCAGCAGCAGACTAGCGGCGCAATACTACAATGAGCAGTTCTTC	CASSRLAAQYYNEQFF
TRBD1	TRBV12-3/TRBV12-4	TRBJ1-2	few	TGTGCCAGCAGTTCGACAGGGGACTATGGCTACACCTTC	CASSSTGDYGYTF
.	TRBV10-1	TRBJ2-7	few	TGCGCCAGCAGTCCCTCCCTGGGGGGCGAGCAGTACTTC	CASSPSLGGEQYF
.	TRBV6-2/TRBV6-3	TRBJ2-5	.	TGTGCCAGCAGCCCCCACGTCGCCCAGTACTTC	CASSPHVAQYF
.	TRBV30	TRBJ1-4	.	TGTGCCTGGAGTGTAGGTGAAAAACTGTTTTTT	CAWSVGEKLFF
.	TRBV7-9	TRBJ1-1	once	TGTGCCAGCAGCCCGGCTACAGGGAGGGGCACTGAAGCTTTCTTT	CASSPATGRGTEAFF
TRBD2	TRBV10-3	TRBJ2-2	.	TGTGCCATCAGGAGTAGCGGGGGGGAGAACACCGGGGAGCTGTTTTTT	CAIRSSGGENTGELFF
TRBD1	TRBV5-1	TRBJ2-2	.	TGCGCCAGCAGCCCGGACACAGGGGCAAACACCGGGGAGCTGTTTTTT	CASSPDTGANTGELFF
TRBD1	TRBV3-1	TRBJ1-1	.	TGTGCCAGCAGCCAAACGGACAGGGGAGAAGCTTTCTTT	CASSQTDRGEAFF
TRBD1	TRBV5-1	TRBJ2-1	few	TGCGCCAGCAGCCGGGACAGCCAAACCTACAATGAGCAGTTCTTC	CASSRDSQTYNEQFF
.	TRBV14	TRBJ2-3	few	TGTGCCAGCAGCTCAGGGGATTCTAGCACAGATACGCAGTATTTT	CASSSGDSSTDTQYF
.	TRBV19	TRBJ2-5	.	TGTGCCAGTACGGCGAACGGCAGGGCCAAAGAGGAGACCCAGTACTTC	CASTANGRAKEETQYF
.	TRBV20-1	TRBJ1-2	.	TGCAGTGCTAAGAATACTCTTAACTATGGCTACACCTTC	CSAKNTLNYGYTF
TRBD2	TRBV5-1	TRBJ2-5	.	TGCGCCAGCAGCCCCGGCCTACTAGCGAGGCGGGAGACCCAGTACTTC	CASSPGLLARRETQYF
.	TRBV24-1	TRBJ2-4	many	TGTGCCACCAGTGAGCCGACACCCAGTGCAAACATTCAGTACTTC	CATSEPTPSANIQYF
TRBD1	TRBV5-1	TRBJ2-7	.	TGCGCCAGCAGCTTGGCCATAGGACAGGGCCACGAGCAGTACTTC	CASSLAIGQGHEQYF
.	TRBV7-2	TRBJ2-3	few	TGTGCCAGCAGCTTAGAGTACTTGGTACGGGGCACAGATACGCAGTATTTT	CASSLEYLVRGTDTQYF
TRBD1	TRBV3-1	TRBJ1-1	few	TGTGCCAGCAGCCACTACAGGGGAGCGGACACTGAAGCTTTCTTT	CASSHYRGADTEAFF
.	TRBV12-5	TRBJ1-4	few	TGTGCTAGTGGTCAGGACAGACGCGACGAAAAACTGTTTTTT	CASGQDRRDEKLFF
TRBD1	TRBV15	TRBJ1-5	few	TGTGCCACCAGCACACAGGGGGCGCGGGGACAGCCCCAGCATTTT	CATSTQGARGQPQHF
TRBD2	TRBV7-2	TRBJ2-5	.	TGTGCCAGCAGCTTCACGTCGGGGGGTAAAGAGACCCAGTACTTC	CASSFTSGGKETQYF
.	TRBV11-3	TRBJ2-7	.	TGTGCCAGCAGCTTATCTATACCGACCTACGAGCAGTACTTC	CASSLSIPTYEQYF
.	TRBV2	TRBJ1-5	.	TGTGCCAGCAGTGAAGCCTCGGTGTCGGCTCAGCCCCAGCATTTT	CASSEASVSAQPQHF
TRBD2	TRBV3-1	TRBJ2-5	few	TGTGCCAGCAGCCTCCGTCTAGCGGGGACAGAGACCCAGTACTTC	CASSLRLAGTETQYF
TRBD1	TRBV29-1	TRBJ1-2	.	TGCAGCGTTGCCCGGGGACAGCCAACGGGGGGCTACACCTTC	CSVARGQPTGGYTF
TRBD1	TRBV20-1	TRBJ1-5	many	TGCAGTGCTAATCCGGGACAGGGCAATCAGCCCCAGCATTTT	CSANPGQGNQPQHF
.	TRBV5-1	TRBJ2-2	.	TGCGCCAGCAGCTTGGAAGCGAACACCGGGGAGCTGTTTTTT	CASSLEANTGELFF
.	TRBV5-6	TRBJ1-5	.	TGTGCCAGCAGCTTGAGCGCGCGTAATCAGCCCCAGCATTTT	CASSLSARNQPQHF
.	TRBV29-1	TRBJ1-1	few	TGCAGCGCCCGACGGGGTGGTGGGACTGAAGCTTTCTTT	CSARRGGGTEAFF
TRBD2	TRBV6-2/TRBV6-3	TRBJ2-3	few	TGTGCCAGCAGATTAGCGGGGGGGCAAGATACGCAGTATTTT	CASRLAGGQDTQYF
.	TRBV20-1	TRBJ2-3	.	TGCAGTGCTCCCGGTTCGGGGCGGACGTTAACGCCGCAGTATTTT	CSAPGSGRTLTPQYF
.	TRBV12-3/TRBV12-4	TRBJ2-1	.	TGTGCCAGCAGTTTCGGCAGGTACAATGAGCAGTTCTTC	CASSFGRYNEQFF
.	TRBV24-1	TRBJ2-1	.	TGTGCCACCAGTGTCCACAGGGAATTCGCCTACAATGAGCAGTTCTTC	CATSVHREFAYNEQFF
.	TRBV5-5	TRBJ2-7	.	TGTGCCAGCAGCCCCAGTAGAGCCTACGAGCAGTACTTC	CASSPSRAYEQYF
TRBD2	TRBV5-1	TRBJ2-3	many	TGCGCCAGCAGCTTGGCTGTTACGGGGGGACTCACAGATACGCAGTATTTT	CASSLAVTGGLTDTQYF